Presented here are 11 T cell receptor beta chains from one specimen sequenced in a study of CD8 T cells in ankylosing spondylitis. MiXCR, applied by TCRdb to the 5' RACE reads, yields one record per CDR3 protein. The sample contains about 200,000 distinct CDR3 sequences, more than 25% of which appear only once. The sample comprised blood, either unsorted or a sorted T cell fraction (not recorded which). The origin of the receptors is a male donor with ankylosing spondylitis or in good health (not recorded which).

At least ten counts were recorded for this clonotype. The V call is TRBV10-3, the J call TRBJ1-1; possible D gene TRBD1, 5 bases. The CDR3 spans 14 residues. V was shortened by 3 bases and J by 1 base, with 9 bases between the two germline ends. Germline-derived CDR1 and CDR2 are ENHRY and SYGVKD. The CDR3 sequence is CAISDSTGNTEAFF. The CDR3 nucleotides are TGTGCCATCAGTGATTCCACAGGGAACACTGAAGCTTTCTTT.

This clonotype was recorded at least ten times. The V call is TRBV5-5, the J call TRBJ2-3, with TRBD1 as a possible D gene (5 bases). V dropped 4 bases and J dropped 4 bases, with 7 bases sitting between them. The CDR3 consists of 12 residues. Germline lookup yields CDR1 SGHKS and CDR2 YYEKEE (reference sequence). In DNA form, the CDR3 reads TGTGCCAGCAGCCCCAGGGCAGATACGCAGTATTTT. It codes for CASSPRADTQYF.

This clonotype came up many times. The genes are TRBV7-2 and TRBJ2-3, with D perhaps matching TRBD1 (5 bases). Trimming took off 4 bases at V and 0 bases at J, with 5 bases between the two ends. CDR3 length equals 13 residues. Per germline, CDR1 SGHTA and CDR2 FQGNSA. CDR3 region: CASSWTSTDTQYF. CDR3 DNA: TGTGCCAGCAGCTGGACAAGCACAGATACGCAGTATTTT.

In this sample, this clonotype turned up a few times. The chain recombines TRBV29-1 with TRBJ2-3, with D uncertain. V lost 2 bases and J 5 bases, leaving 8 bases between the germline ends. Germline V gene data show CDR1 as SQVTM and CDR2 as ANQGSEA. CDR3 length: 12 residues. The CDR3 DNA reads TGCAGCGTTGAACGGGCGCAAGATACGCAGTATTTT. This codes for CSVERAQDTQYF.

This clonotype was observed at least ten times. V gene TRBV25-1 combines with J gene TRBJ2-3; 9 bases align to TRBD2. The V gene's germline CDR1 is MGHDK and CDR2 SYGVNS. The CDR3 runs to 18 residues. V was clipped by 5 bases and J by 7 bases; unmatched bases: 19. This CDR3 is CASSRGDGGGLAGYTQYF. The CDR3 bases are TGTGCCAGCAGTAGAGGAGATGGAGGGGGGCTAGCGGGATATACGCAGTATTTT.

The V gene is TRBV12-3 or TRBV12-4, the J gene TRBJ2-3; 10 bases align to TRBD2. This CDR3 has 16 amino acids. Trimming at V came to 6 bases and at J to 6 bases, leaving 12 bases not matched to a gene. The CDR3 region has the DNA TGTGCCAGCAGACGTGGACTAGCGGTTCTTTCGGATACGCAGTATTTT. It translates to CASRRGLAVLSDTQYF.

The chain links TRBV5-1 to TRBJ1-6; 7 nucleotides match TRBD1. Germline values: CDR1 SGHRS, CDR2 YFSETQ. The junction had 6 bases not matched to a gene; V was cut back by 2 bases and J by 7 bases. This CDR3 comprises 15 residues. CDR3 DNA sequence: TGCGCCAGCAGCTTACAGGGGAAGGGGAATTCACCCCTCCACTTT. The encoded protein is CASSLQGKGNSPLHF.

The table lists this clonotype with many counts. This chain connects TRBV12-3 or TRBV12-4 to TRBJ2-2; D is ambiguous. Trimming stripped 6 bases from V and 3 bases from J, with 11 bases between. This CDR3 comprises 14 residues. The CDR3 DNA reads TGTGCCAGCAGCCCCGAACGCCACACCGGGGAGCTGTTTTTT. Protein product: CASSPERHTGELFF.

The CDR3 coding sequence is TGTGCCAGCAGGGCCCAGGGTAGCAATCAGCCCCAGCATTTT. This sequence encodes CASRAQGSNQPQHF. The V gene is TRBV6-1, the J gene TRBJ1-5; tentatively, D is TRBD1 (5 bases). V dropped 6 bases and J dropped 0 bases, with 9 bases sitting between them. This CDR3 has 14 amino acids. From germline, CDR1 is MNHNS and CDR2 SASEGT.

The V gene is TRBV29-1, the J gene TRBJ2-7, with a possible D match to TRBD2 (6 bases). CDR3 length: 13 residues. CDR1 is SQVTM and CDR2 is ANQGSEA in the germline V gene. Trimming removed 4 bases from V and 4 bases from J, with 14 bases in between. The CDR3 spells CSVVGISGYEQYF. In nucleotides, the CDR3 is TGCAGCGTTGTAGGGATTAGCGGATACGAGCAGTACTTC.

The chain joins TRBV4-2 to TRBJ2-6, with D hard to call. The V gene's germline CDR1 is LGHNA and CDR2 YNFKEQ. The CDR3 is 18 amino acids. V was pared by 0 bases and J by 0 bases, with 12 bases between. The CDR3 reads CASSQDQPGSSGANVLTF. The CDR3 DNA is TGTGCCAGCAGCCAAGATCAACCAGGCAGCTCTGGGGCCAACGTCCTGACTTTC.